One and the same sample provided the 18 T cell receptor beta chains below, sequenced in a study of shared clonotypes between healthy human individuals. The naive CD8 fraction comprised CD45RO-negative cells positively selected for CCR7 and excluded terminally differentiated effector memory CD45RA+ cells. Only in-frame clones appear in the TCRdb table, and some are missing; sequencing was by immunoSEQ multiplex PCR. The sample holds more than 2 million clones; about 93% are singletons and the top ten take roughly 1.7%. The sequencing input was naive CD8+ T cells from PBMCs. These TCRs come from a man aged 18 to 35 in good health. Some clones in this sample may be carry-over from other donors' samples.

J is TRBJ1-5 and V is TRBV11-2; unclear D gene. V lost 4 bases to trimming and J lost 4 bases, with 8 bases between them. The CDR3 has 13 residues. Germline lookup yields CDR1 SGHAT and CDR2 FQNNGV. CDR3 DNA: TGTGCCAGCAGCTCAGAGGTGAATCAGCCCCAGCATTTT. This gives the protein CASSSEVNQPQHF.

Of note for this clone: This sample also contains other DNA sequences that code for the same CDR3. V gene TRBV15 combines with J gene TRBJ1-5; D might be TRBD1 (6 bases). Germline V gene lookup returns CDR1 LNHNV and CDR2 YYDKDF (reference sequence). This CDR3 has 14 amino acids. V was cut by 0 bases and J by 6 bases, with 9 bases left in between. The CDR3 DNA sequence: TGTGCCACCAGCAGAGATCGGGGGCTTCAGCCCCAGCATTTT. Amino acids: CATSRDRGLQPQHF.

The rearrangement links TRBV28 to TRBJ1-5; D possibly corresponds to TRBD1 (5 bases). There are 11 residues in the CDR3. The germline V gene has CDR1 MDHEN and CDR2 SYDVKM. The germline V and J ends were trimmed by 7 bases and 8 bases, with 9 bases remaining between them. The CDR3 bases are TGTGCCAGCAACAGGAACGAGCCCCAGCATTTT. Translation: CASNRNEPQHF.

This clone has just a few counts. The rearrangement uses TRBV19 and TRBJ2-1; D is undetermined. Per germline, CDR1 LNHDA and CDR2 SQIVND (reference sequence). The CDR3 length is 15 residues. V was clipped by 1 base and J by 1 base, with 8 bases between them. In DNA form, the CDR3 reads TGTGCCAGTAGTATAGTCACGGTTTCCTACAATGAGCAGTTCTTC. It yields the protein CASSIVTVSYNEQFF.

The V and J genes are TRBV6-1 and TRBJ1-4; a weak D match, TRBD1 (6 bases). The CDR3 runs 15 residues. Germline CDR1 reads MNHNS; CDR2 reads SASEGT. V was cut by 4 bases and J by 1 base, with 10 bases left in between. The DNA for the CDR3 is TGTGCCAGCAGTGTACTGACAGGAACTAATGAAAAACTGTTTTTT. This encodes CASSVLTGTNEKLFF.

The chain joins TRBV10-3 to TRBJ2-1, with 11 bases fitting TRBD2. V lost 7 bases to trimming and J lost 4 bases; unmatched junction nucleotides: 3. Germline values: CDR1 ENHRY, CDR2 SYGVKD. The CDR3 loop spans 14 amino acids. The CDR3 DNA reads as TGTGCCATCAAAGGGACTAGCGGATACAATGAGCAGTTCTTC. This sequence encodes CAIKGTSGYNEQFF.

The rearrangement uses TRBV5-1 and TRBJ1-1; 11 bases are a match to TRBD1. J gave up 0 bases and V 4 bases, and 8 bases lay outside the gene matches. Germline CDR1 and CDR2: SGHRS and YFSETQ. The CDR3 sequence is 17 residues long. Here the CDR3 DNA reads TGCGCCAGCAGCCCGGGGACAGGGGGGCGATTGAACACTGAAGCTTTCTTT. Translation gives CASSPGTGGRLNTEAFF.

Note on this clone: Other DNA variants within this sample encode the same CDR3. The chain links TRBV5-1 to TRBJ2-7; no reliable D call. The CDR3 loop spans 13 amino acids. The V and J ends lost 0 bases and 2 bases respectively, with 6 bases between them. Germline loops: CDR1 SGHRS, CDR2 YFSETQ. CDR3 DNA sequence: TGCGCCAGCAGCTTGGGGTCAGCCTACGAGCAGTACTTC. Its protein product is CASSLGSAYEQYF.

As for this clone: The identical CDR3 is also encoded by other nucleotide sequences in the sample. The chain joins TRBV27 to TRBJ2-7; D not certain. Germline loops: CDR1 MNHEY, CDR2 SMNVEV (reference sequence). This CDR3 contains 14 residues. V was cut by 2 bases and J by 0 bases, with 8 bases left in between. CDR3 nucleotide sequence: TGTGCCAGCAGTTTAAGGGCCTCCTCCTACGAGCAGTACTTC. It specifies CASSLRASSYEQYF.

This chain uses TRBV10-3 with TRBJ1-1, with 10 bases matching TRBD1. The CDR3 is 15 amino acids. From germline, CDR1 is ENHRY and CDR2 SYGVKD. With 5 bases clipped from V and 6 bases from J, the junction kept 9 bases outside the gene matches. CDR3 in amino acids: CAISTGTGVGAEAFF. CDR3 bases: TGTGCCATCAGTACCGGGACAGGGGTGGGAGCTGAAGCTTTCTTT.

V is TRBV5-1 and J is TRBJ2-3; D call uncertain. There are 15 residues in the CDR3. V was clipped by 0 bases and J by 1 base, with 9 bases between them. CDR1 SGHRS and CDR2 YFSETQ come from the germline V gene. The CDR3 sequence is CASSLVRDRTDTQYF. In DNA, the CDR3 is TGCGCCAGCAGCTTGGTGAGAGATCGCACAGATACGCAGTATTTT.

This clone was found once. The rearrangement uses TRBV19 and TRBJ2-5; the D gene is possibly TRBD1 (5 bases). CDR1 and CDR2 (germline): LNHDA, SQIVND (reference sequence). Deletions cut 6 bases from V and 4 bases from J, with 18 bases between. The CDR3 has 15 residues. The CDR3 loop reads CASSPGLGVGETQYF. Here the CDR3 DNA reads TGTGCCAGTAGCCCAGGGCTTGGTGTAGGAGAGACCCAGTACTTC. The full variable domain, its missing parts supplied by reference TRBV19 and TRBJ2-5, is DGGITQSPKYLFRKEGQNVTLSCEQNLNHDAMYWYRQDPGQGLRLIYYSQIVNDFQKGDIAEGYSVSREKKESFPLTVTSAQKNPTAFYLCASSPGLGVGETQYFGPGTRLLVL.

The chain couples TRBV28 to TRBJ2-2; D gene unclear. V shed 4 bases and J shed 3 bases, with 15 bases lying between them. Per the germline V gene, CDR1 is MDHEN and CDR2 is SYDVKM. The CDR3 length is 16 residues. DNA for the CDR3: TGTGCCAGCAGTTCCACTCGGGTCTTTGACACCGGGGAGCTGTTTTTT. Amino acids: CASSSTRVFDTGELFF.

V usage is TRBV19 and J usage is TRBJ1-2, with a weak D call TRBD1 (5 bases). Trimming stripped 7 bases from V and 8 bases from J, with 17 bases between. Germline loops: CDR1 LNHDA, CDR2 SQIVND (reference sequence). The CDR3 covers 13 residues. The CDR3 protein is CASTPDTRKGYTF. The CDR3, as DNA: TGTGCCAGTACTCCGGACACTCGTAAGGGCTACACCTTC.

This clone was picked up one time. CDR3 nucleotide sequence: TGTGCCACCAGCAGCGAACCTAGCGGGGTGGCAGATACGCAGTATTTT. Translation: CATSSEPSGVADTQYF. This chain links TRBV15 with TRBJ2-3, with 9 bases lining up with TRBD2. The V segment lost 3 bases and the J segment 4 bases; nucleotides outside the gene matches: 8. The CDR3 length is 16 residues. Per germline, CDR1 LNHNV and CDR2 YYDKDF (reference sequence).

The V call is TRBV6-6, the J call TRBJ2-3; D not certain. Per the germline V gene, CDR1 is MNHNY and CDR2 is SVGAGI (reference sequence). The CDR3 is 14 amino acids. V was clipped by 7 bases and J by 0 bases, with 11 bases between them. The CDR3 region has the DNA TGTGCCAGCACTACCCTAGTTAGCACAGATACGCAGTATTTT. This translates into CASTTLVSTDTQYF.

This clone was seen once. The chain uses TRBV9 and TRBJ2-7, with D perhaps TRBD1 or TRBD2 (7 bases each). The CDR3 extends over 14 amino acids. V dropped 2 bases and J dropped 3 bases, with 12 bases sitting between them. CDR1 and CDR2 (germline): SGDLS, YYNGEE. The CDR3, as DNA: TGTGCCAGCAGCGTCAGGGGGGGCGACTACGAGCAGTACTTC. Translation: CASSVRGGDYEQYF.

The V gene is TRBV19, the J gene TRBJ2-3; maybe TRBD2 (5 bases). V lost 3 bases, J lost 6 bases, and 10 bases lay in between. This CDR3 is built from 13 residues. CDR1 and CDR2 (germline): LNHDA, SQIVND (reference sequence). As DNA, the CDR3 is TGTGCCAGTAGTATTTTGGCTAGCGATACGCAGTATTTT. It yields the protein CASSILASDTQYF.